The source of this T cell receptor beta chain is a study of T cells in Graves' hyperthyroidism and ophthalmopathy (dated by TCRdb to the late 2010s). Broadly, across the study: A discovery cohort of about a hundred patients, roughly 40 with Graves' ophthalmopathy and fewer than 65 with stable Graves' hyperthyroidism, was used to find distinguishing TCR V-J signatures. Whether ophthalmopathy could be predicted prospectively was tested in an independent validation cohort made up of about 18 hyperthyroidism patients plus 17 patients who later progressed to ophthalmopathy. The 75 to 100 discovery patients were divided at random into training and test sets in a 7:3 ratio. The study also compared thyroid tissue and blood T-cell repertoires from five or six Graves' hyperthyroidism patients. Once sampling was done, hyperthyroidism patients were given methimazole at a starting dose of 30 mg daily, whereas ophthalmopathy patients were given high-dose intravenous methylprednisolone. The paper reports TCR Vbeta CDR3 sequencing of over 130 peripheral blood samples: under 45 ophthalmopathy, under 80 hyperthyroidism and around 17 progressor patients. The investigation overall reported the following: Most expanded thyroid clonotypes (frequency above 0.001) were also detected in blood, suggesting blood repertoires may reflect thyroid immune responses. A model built on a 13 V-J signature distinguished ophthalmopathy from stable hyperthyroidism, reaching around 88% sensitivity and around 81% specificity in cross-validation and 80%/75% in testing. In validation, the model predicted progression to ophthalmopathy a median of roughly 6.5 months before onset, with over 60% sensitivity and nearly 75% specificity. Sample size was not statistically predetermined, and blinding of investigators to group allocation was not performed.

The TCR beta CDR3 regions were amplified from RNA transcripts. For the first round of RT-PCR on the TCR CDR3, the HTBI primer set was used together with the Qiagen OneStep RT-PCR kit. Libraries were constructed in a second round of multiplex PCR, after which size selection and purification were performed. Sequencing of the libraries was done on an Illumina HiSeq2000 using paired-end 100 bp reads. Regarding the original processing steps: SOAPnuke was used to process the raw data, throwing out any read that contained adapters or uncalled bases, had a mean Phred below 15, or lacked an exact constant-primer or identifier match. High-quality paired reads were merged with COPE v1.2.5, and unique nucleotide sequences were defined as clonotypes. MiTCR v1.1 was used to align clonotypes to the IMGT TRBV, TRBD and TRBJ reference segments. The analysis included only V-J combinations with a frequency above 0.0001, which together covered over 98% of the repertoires. A TCS score was defined as the ratio of F50 (clonal expansion) to E x V (chaos), with BLOSUM62-based TCRdist applied between CDR3 peptides within each V-J. Welch's t-statistics and random forest reduced 450 to 600 V-J features to about 13, which were used in a naive Bayes classifier (R e1071). The Morisita-Horn index was used to measure how similar the thyroid and blood repertoires were. TCRdb reworked the public reads: Q25 trimming with fastp, MiXCR clone assembly, productive beta chains retained. Every distinct CDR3 protein forms one entry, paired with its most common genes and DNA. The V and J calls come from TCRdb's annotation, not from the publication. This sample lists 45,000 to 50,000 distinct CDR3 sequences; about 52% were detected once. The ten largest make up around 32% of the sample.

This clonotype was recorded many times. It has no known antigen specificity. Per-nucleotide qualities are absent, and no much larger clonotype sits a single base away. CDR3 length: 12 amino acids, cysteine to phenylalanine. The only DNA kept is the CDR3, 36 bases in frame from the first base. V is reduced by 5 bases and J by 4 bases, leaving a spacing of 6 bases between them. Based on the germline V gene, the CDR1 and CDR2 sequences are SNHLY and FYNNEI. Stable Graves' hyperthyroidism was defined as no progression to ophthalmopathy during 18 months of follow-up. Hyperthyroidism patients were newly diagnosed, with disease duration under 2 months, and aged 18 to 65 years. Exclusion was applied to patients with uncontrolled infections, other autoimmune diseases, pregnancy or lactation. Clinical symptoms, serum thyroxine and TRAb, thyroid ultrasound, and orbital computed tomography formed the basis for the diagnoses. Total RNA was extracted with Trizol reagent, and quality was checked on an Agilent 2100 Bioanalyzer.

The sequence was obtained from a woman aged 50 to 60 with Graves' hyperthyroidism. The sequence links TRBV2 to TRBJ1-5; the D gene is unclear. Sequenced sample: peripheral blood or thyroid tissue (not recorded which). The DNA sequence is as follows: TGTGCCAGCAGTACTCAAAATCAGCCCCAGCATTTT. Translated, this gives CASSTQNQPQHF.